The sequence of this TCR beta chain was determined in a study of T-cell reconstitution after alpha-beta-depleted transplantation in children. Study-wide findings and caveats: Several hundred rapidly expanded clones from non-depleted graft cells reportedly supplied alpha-beta T cells about two months post-transplant. Hyperexpanded clones declined; after one year, newly produced T cells mostly supplied diversity.

Researchers prepared the TCRbeta library using unique molecular identifiers, the study reports. Each CDR3 protein gets one entry after TCRdb re-called the PCR reads with MiXCR. The sample carries roughly 400,000 distinct CDR3 sequences, roughly two fifths recorded once. J was trimmed by 0 bases and V by 0 bases; bases with no gene match: 5. The CDR3 runs 17 residues. From germline, CDR1 is MDHEN and CDR2 SYDVKM. This clonotype was found once. What it binds is unknown. The source was PBMCs, collected before TCRalphabeta/CD19-depleted stem cell transplant. The gene calls are TRBV28 and TRBJ2-1, with 7 positions matching TRBD2. This receptor was obtained from a girl between 2 and 10 years old with aplastic anemia, due to receive a stem cell transplant. CDR3 protein: CASSLWGGQDSYNEQFF. The CDR3 DNA reads TGTGCCAGCAGTTTATGGGGAGGGCAGGACTCCTACAATGAGCAGTTCTTC.